This is a list of T cell receptor beta chains from one sample in a study of T cell responses to AZD1222 COVID-19 vaccine. Profiling relied on immunoSEQ multiplex PCR, and the TCRdb table lists in-frame clones only, not all of them. The repertoire consists of roughly 77,000 clones, with about 92% occurring once and the leading ten covering around 7.1%. The starting material was peripheral blood, obtained on day 0 of MenACWY control vaccination. These receptors were obtained from an adult in good health. Each CDR3 is given without its conserved first and last residue.

V: TRBV28
J: TRBJ2-3
CDR3: ASSLKGLGTGTDTQY

V: TRBV19
J: TRBJ2-7
CDR3: ASSMERGAYEQY

V: TRBV6-5
J: TRBJ1-2
CDR3: ASRGGGYGYT

V: TRBV7-9
J: TRBJ2-2
CDR3: ASSSGWSGELF

V: TRBV6-6
J: TRBJ1-1
CDR3: ATHPPSGATEAF

V: TRBV24-1
J: TRBJ2-1
CDR3: ATSDPQQGAFGEQF

V: TRBV11-2
J: TRBJ2-1
CDR3: ASSFGLAGGDEQF

V: TRBV3-1/TRBV3-2
J: TRBJ2-2
CDR3: ASSQAEGRNTGELF

V: TRBV7-8
J: TRBJ1-3
CDR3: ASSREDRNSGNTIY

V: TRBV29-1
J: TRBJ1-2
CDR3: SVETGPRGYT

V: TRBV12-3/TRBV12-4
J: TRBJ2-2
CDR3: ASSSNTGELF

V: TRBV5-1
J: TRBJ2-7
CDR3: ASRTSGSGHEQY

V: TRBV6-5
J: TRBJ1-4
CDR3: ASSFRVLGAKLF

V: TRBV18
J: TRBJ1-1
CDR3: ASSPPSWTSNTEAF

V: TRBV6-5
J: TRBJ2-5
CDR3: ASTVRGKQETQY

V: TRBV7-2
J: TRBJ1-2
CDR3: ASSFNRAGYT

V: TRBV6-6
J: TRBJ1-1
CDR3: ASSQGSPGAEAF

V: TRBV6-1
J: TRBJ1-5
CDR3: ASSGQGEGNQPQH

V: TRBV28
J: TRBJ1-4
CDR3: ASSLMPGFGEKLF

V: TRBV7-9
J: TRBJ1-6
CDR3: ASSITGNQNSPLH

V: TRBV27
J: TRBJ2-7
CDR3: ASSYKSSYEQY

V: TRBV7-2
J: TRBJ1-2
CDR3: ASRTSGGYGYT

V: TRBV7-3
J: TRBJ1-1
CDR3: ASSLQGSTEAF

V: TRBV9
J: TRBJ2-1
CDR3: ASSGLAGYNEQF

V: TRBV28
J: TRBJ1-2
CDR3: ATQPGQGGYT

V: TRBV19
J: TRBJ1-5
CDR3: ASSFAATGGQPQH

V: TRBV19
J: TRBJ2-7
CDR3: ASSIGPQILYEQY

V: TRBV6-5
J: TRBJ1-1
CDR3: ATSTGLTEAF

V: TRBV7-3
J: TRBJ1-1
CDR3: ASSLSPGTGAEAF

V: TRBV6-5
J: TRBJ1-1
CDR3: ASRDYRETTEAF

V: TRBV3-1/TRBV3-2
J: TRBJ2-5
CDR3: ASSQEGTGTGQY

V: TRBV7-2
J: TRBJ1-5
CDR3: ASSPIDRDQPQH

V: TRBV28
J: TRBJ1-2
CDR3: ASSLSGQGAGYGYT

V: TRBV2
J: TRBJ1-5
CDR3: ASRVTNQPQH

V: TRBV19
J: TRBJ2-3
CDR3: ASSIGPVTDTQY

V: TRBV7-8
J: TRBJ1-1
CDR3: ASSLGTGGEGAF

V: TRBV28
J: TRBJ1-2
CDR3: ASTLVGAGNYGYT

V: TRBV18
J: TRBJ2-3
CDR3: ASSPLPDSDTQY

V: TRBV10-1
J: TRBJ2-7
CDR3: ASSELRAGEQY

V: TRBV29-1
J: TRBJ2-2
CDR3: SVVLRGPSASGELF

V: TRBV3-1/TRBV3-2
J: TRBJ1-5
CDR3: ASSQRVTGPLNQPQH

V: TRBV30
J: TRBJ1-3
CDR3: AWSRGLGNTIY

V: TRBV19
J: TRBJ2-1
CDR3: ASSIGSDPSHNEQF

V: TRBV9
J: TRBJ1-1
CDR3: ASSVGQARNTEAF

V: TRBV6-5
J: TRBJ2-1
CDR3: ASSSGNEQF

V: TRBV4-3
J: TRBJ2-2
CDR3: ASSHDVGTGELF